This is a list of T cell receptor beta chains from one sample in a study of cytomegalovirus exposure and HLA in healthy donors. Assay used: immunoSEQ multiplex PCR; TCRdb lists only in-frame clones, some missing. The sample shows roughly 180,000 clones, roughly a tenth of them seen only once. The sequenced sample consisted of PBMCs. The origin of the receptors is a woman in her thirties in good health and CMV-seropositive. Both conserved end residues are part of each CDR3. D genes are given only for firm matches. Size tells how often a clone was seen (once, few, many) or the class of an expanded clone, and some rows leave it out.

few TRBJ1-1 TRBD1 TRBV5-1 TGCGCCAGCAGCCGCGTACAGGGGGCTGGTGAAGCTTTCTTT CASSRVQGAGEAFF
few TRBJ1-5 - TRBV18 TGTGCCAGCTCGCCTAACACAGGGAACGATCAGCCCCAGCATTTT CASSPNTGNDQPQHF
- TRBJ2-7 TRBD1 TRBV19 TGTAGACAGGGAGCCGAGCAGTACTTC CRQGAEQYF
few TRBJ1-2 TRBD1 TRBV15 TGTGCCACCAGCAGAGATCGGACAGGGATTGACTACACCTTC CATSRDRTGIDYTF
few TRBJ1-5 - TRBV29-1 TGCAGCGTTGGACACCTACCAAAGGGGAGCAATCAGCCCCAGCATTTT CSVGHLPKGSNQPQHF
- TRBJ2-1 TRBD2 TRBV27 TGTGCCAGCAGTTTATCTCTCGCGGGGGGGCGGAGGTCAGAGCAGTTCTTC CASSLSLAGGRRSEQFF
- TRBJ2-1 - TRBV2 TGTGCCAGACCCGTGGTGGGAGGCCAGTTCTTC CARPVVGGQFF
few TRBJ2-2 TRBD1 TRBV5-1 TGCGCCAGCAGCTTCTCAGGGGGCGACACCGGGGAGCTGTTTTTT CASSFSGGDTGELFF
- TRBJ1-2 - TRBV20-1 TGCAGTGCTACACGACAGAACGGCTACACCTTC CSATRQNGYTF
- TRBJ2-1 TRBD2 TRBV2 TGTGCCAGCAGTGCCCCGACTAGCGGGATCCTCTACAATGAGCAGTTCTTC CASSAPTSGILYNEQFF
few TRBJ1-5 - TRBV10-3 TGTGCCACCTCACAGGCCCCAGGGGATCAGCCCCAGCATTTT CATSQAPGDQPQHF
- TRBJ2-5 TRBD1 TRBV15 TGTGCCACCAGCCGGACAGGGGGCGACGAGACCCAGTACTTC CATSRTGGDETQYF
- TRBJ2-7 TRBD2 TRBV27 TGTGCCAGCAGGGGCGGTACTAGCGGGAGGCACGAGCAGTACTTC CASRGGTSGRHEQYF
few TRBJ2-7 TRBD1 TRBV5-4 TGTGCCAGCGGACATGACAGGGGATACTACGAGCAGTACTTC CASGHDRGYYEQYF
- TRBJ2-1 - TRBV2 TGTGCCAGCAGCAAAGGACAGTTGAGCTCCTACAATGAGCAGTTCTTC CASSKGQLSSYNEQFF
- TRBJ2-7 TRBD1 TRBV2 TGTGCCAGCAACGACAGGGTGTACGAGCAGTACTTC CASNDRVYEQYF
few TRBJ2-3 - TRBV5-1 TGCGCCAGCAACTATATACCCGACAGCACAGATACGCAGTATTTT CASNYIPDSTDTQYF
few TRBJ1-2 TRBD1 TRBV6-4 TGTGCCAGCAGTGTCGGGACAGGGGGAAATTATGGCTACACCTTC CASSVGTGGNYGYTF
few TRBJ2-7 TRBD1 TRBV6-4 TGTGCCAGCAGTGAGGGGACAGGGCGGGGCGAGCAGTACTTC CASSEGTGRGEQYF
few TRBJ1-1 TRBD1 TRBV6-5 TGTGCCACCGACAGGGGCCTAGTGTATGCTTTCTTT CATDRGLVYAFF
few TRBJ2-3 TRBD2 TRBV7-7 TGTGCCAGCAGCCCGGGACTAGCGGGCAGCACAGATACGCAGTATTTT CASSPGLAGSTDTQYF
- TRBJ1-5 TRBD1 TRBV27 TGTGCCAGCAGCCAGAGGACAGGGCATACCTCAGGTCAGCCCCAGCATTTT CASSQRTGHTSGQPQHF
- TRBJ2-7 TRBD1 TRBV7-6 TGTGCCAGCAGCTTAGGGGGACAGGGCTCCTACGAGCAGTACTTC CASSLGGQGSYEQYF
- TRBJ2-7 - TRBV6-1 TGTCGGGGGACGATCTACGGGCTAAACTCCTACGAGCAGTACTTC CRGTIYGLNSYEQYF
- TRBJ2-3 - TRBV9 TGTGCCAGCAGCGTAGGAGTAGTCACAGATACGCAGTATTTT CASSVGVVTDTQYF
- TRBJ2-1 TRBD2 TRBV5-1 TGCGCCAGCAGCCCCCTAGCGGAACGCTACAATGAGCAGTTCTTC CASSPLAERYNEQFF
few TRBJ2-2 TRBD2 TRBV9 TGTGCCAGCAGCCCCACCTCGGGGGGCACCGGGGAGCTGTTTTTT CASSPTSGGTGELFF
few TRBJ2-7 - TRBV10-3 TGTGCCATCAGTGACCGCGGAGGAACAGGGTCCTACGAGCAGTACTTC CAISDRGGTGSYEQYF
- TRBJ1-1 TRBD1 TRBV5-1 TGCGCCAGCAGCTTAATGACAGGGGGAAGAGCTGAAGCTTTCTTT CASSLMTGGRAEAFF
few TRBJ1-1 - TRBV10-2 TGCGCCAGCATAGGAGGGACTGAAGCTTTCTTT CASIGGTEAFF
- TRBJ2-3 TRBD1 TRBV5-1 TGCGCCAGCAGCTCCCCCGGGACAGGGTCAGATACGCAGTATTTT CASSSPGTGSDTQYF
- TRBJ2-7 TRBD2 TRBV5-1 TGCGCCAGCAGCCCTCTAGCGGGAGACTACGAGCAGTACTTC CASSPLAGDYEQYF
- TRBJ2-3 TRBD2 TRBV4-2 TGTGCCAGCAGCCGCTCTAGCGGATCTAGCACAGATACGCAGTATTTT CASSRSSGSSTDTQYF
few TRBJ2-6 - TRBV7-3 TGTGCCAGCAGCCAGCGGGCTACTAGCTCTGGGGCCAACGTCCTGACTTTC CASSQRATSSGANVLTF
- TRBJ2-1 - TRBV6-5 TGTGCCAGCAGTTCCCCATTGTGGGGCGTGAACAATGAGCAGTTCTTC CASSSPLWGVNNEQFF
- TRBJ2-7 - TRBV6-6 TGTGCCAGCAGTTACCGGGAATCCTCCTACGAGCAGTACTTC CASSYRESSYEQYF
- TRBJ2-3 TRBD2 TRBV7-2 TGTGCCAGCAGCTCTCGACTAGCGGGAACCAGCACAGATACGCAGTATTTT CASSSRLAGTSTDTQYF
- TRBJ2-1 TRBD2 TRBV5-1 TGCGCCAGCAGCTTAGCGGGGGCTGGGATTGAGCAGTTCTTC CASSLAGAGIEQFF
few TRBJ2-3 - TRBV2 TGTGCCAGCAGTGCACCGACGAGGGGAGGAAATACGCAGTATTTT CASSAPTRGGNTQYF
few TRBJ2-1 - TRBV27 TGTGCCAGCAGTTTATCGTTCGGCAATGAGCAGTTCTTC CASSLSFGNEQFF
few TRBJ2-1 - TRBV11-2 TGTGCCAGCAGCTTAGGACTTGTAATCGACAATGAGCAGTTCTTC CASSLGLVIDNEQFF
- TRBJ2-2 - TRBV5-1 TGCGCCAGCAGCTTGCAGGGGAACACCGAGGAGCTGTTTTTT CASSLQGNTEELFF
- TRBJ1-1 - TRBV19 TGTGCCAGTAGTATAGAAGACAGGATGAACACTGAAGCTTTCTTT CASSIEDRMNTEAFF
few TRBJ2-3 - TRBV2 TGTGCCAGCCGTTTCATGCGGGTAGGAGATACGCAGTATTTT CASRFMRVGDTQYF
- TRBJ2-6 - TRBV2 TGTGCCAGCAGTGAAGTCCGTGGGGCCAACGTCCTGACTTTC CASSEVRGANVLTF
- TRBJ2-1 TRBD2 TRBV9 TGTGCCAGCAGCGTAACTGGGACTAGCGTGAGGGAGCAGTTCTTC CASSVTGTSVREQFF
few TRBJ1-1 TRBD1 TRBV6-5 TGTGCCAGCAGAAGACAGGGAATGAACACTGAAGCTTTCTTT CASRRQGMNTEAFF
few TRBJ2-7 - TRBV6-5 TGTGCCAGCAGTTACGACTTATATTCCTACGAGCAGTACTTC CASSYDLYSYEQYF
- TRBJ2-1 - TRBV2 TGTGCCAGCGGAGGCTACAATGAGCAGTTCTTC CASGGYNEQFF
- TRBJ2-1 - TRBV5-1 TGCGCCAGCCGCGACTATGGCTCCTACAATGAGCAGTTCTTC CASRDYGSYNEQFF
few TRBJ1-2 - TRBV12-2 TGTGCAAGTCAGGGGGACTATGGCTACACCTTC CASQGDYGYTF
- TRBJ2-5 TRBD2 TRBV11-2 TGTGCCAGCAGCTTAGTCGGCGGGAGAGGGTACCAAGAGACCCAGTACTTC CASSLVGGRGYQETQYF
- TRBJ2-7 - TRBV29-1 TGCAGCGTTGCAGGCATTAGCTCCTACGAGCAGTACTTC CSVAGISSYEQYF
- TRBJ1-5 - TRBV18 TGTGCCAGCTCTGGATTCAGTATGCGGGGAAAATACCAGCCCCAGCATTTT CASSGFSMRGKYQPQHF
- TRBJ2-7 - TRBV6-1 TGTGCCAGCAGTGTCTCAGGGTTTCCCTACGAGCAGTACTTC CASSVSGFPYEQYF
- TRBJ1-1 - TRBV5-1 TGCGCCAGCACTGACTCGAACACTGAAGCTTTCTTT CASTDSNTEAFF